This T cell receptor (beta chain) is drawn from a study of blood T cell repertoires in COVID-19. This clone was seen only once. Original data processing: For nucleated cells, counts were estimated from reference gene primer amplification. The data were produced by immunoSEQ multiplex PCR, yet TCRdb's version contains in-frame clones alone and is incomplete. V and J calls and clone size come straight from that table; D and trimming were deduced from the DNA. The data hold 300,000 to 400,000 clones, with more than 70% observed a single time. The TCR comes from a woman under 40 with COVID-19, enrolled during active disease. Sequencing was carried out using peripheral blood.

The CDR3 DNA follows: TGTGCCAGCAGCTTAGTGCAGGGGGCCGGGGAGCTGTTTTTT. It encodes CASSLVQGAGELFF. This rearrangement joins TRBV11-2 to TRBJ2-2, with TRBD1 matching over 7 bases. V lost 1 base and J lost 6; bases outside the gene matches: 2. This CDR3 spans 14 amino acids. Germline loops: CDR1 SGHAT, CDR2 FQNNGV.